These 31 T cell receptor beta chains originate from one sample sequenced in a study of T-cell reconstitution after alpha-beta-depleted transplantation in children. Library preparation (for TCRbeta) was performed with unique molecular identifiers. TCRdb reprocessed the PCR reads via MiXCR and lists one record per CDR3 protein. The repertoire holds fewer than 550,000 distinct CDR3 sequences, 9.5% to 12% seen once, with less than 15% in the top ten. The starting material was PBMCs, mostly from graft donor cells, obtained 180 days after TCRalphabeta/CD19-depleted stem cell transplant. The receptor source for this set is a female patient between 2 and 10 years old who had a stem cell transplant for aplastic anemia, so the T cells may come from the graft donor.

The chain has TRBV6-1 and TRBJ1-2; 7 bases align to TRBD1. Per germline, CDR1 MNHNS and CDR2 SASEGT. The CDR3 extends over 14 amino acids. J lost 4 bases, V lost 6 bases, and 8 bases had no gene match. The CDR3 coding sequence is TGTGCCAGCAGCTCCGTAGGGACAGCCTATGGCTACACCTTC. Protein: CASSSVGTAYGYTF.

The chain joins TRBV27 to TRBJ1-4, with 10 positions matching TRBD1. Trimming cost V 6 bases and J 4 bases; bases outside gene matches: 5. Looked up from germline, CDR1 is MNHEY and CDR2 is SMNVEV (reference sequence). The CDR3 loop spans 15 amino acids. CDR3 sequence: CASSRGDRGNEKLFF. The CDR3 region has the DNA TGTGCCAGCAGCCGGGGGGACAGGGGTAATGAAAAACTGTTTTTT.

A few counts support this clonotype. V gene TRBV12-3 or TRBV12-4 combines with J gene TRBJ1-5; D is perhaps TRBD1 (6 bases). Trimming stripped 6 bases from V and 6 bases from J, with 21 bases between. This CDR3 has 16 residues. The CDR3 bases are TGTGCCAGCAGGGGGGGGGGCAGGCCCCAGGGTCAGCCCCAGCATTTT. Residues: CASRGGGRPQGQPQHF.

This clonotype was observed a handful of times. The genes are TRBV11-1 and TRBJ2-1; D possibly matches TRBD1 or TRBD2 (5 bases each). CDR1 SGHAT and CDR2 FQDESV come from the germline V gene (reference sequence). Trimming shortened V by 1 base and J by 9 bases, and 34 bases separated the two germline ends. The CDR3 is made up of 21 amino acids. The CDR3 protein is CASSLDPPPDIAYLQYCEQFF. CDR3 nucleotides: TGTGCCAGCAGCTTAGATCCCCCTCCGGACATAGCGTACCTACAGTATTGTGAGCAGTTCTTC.

This clonotype was counted a few times. J is TRBJ1-4 and V is TRBV28; D is ambiguous. Trimming left V 5 bases short and J 4 bases short, with 20 bases between. Per the germline V gene, CDR1 is MDHEN and CDR2 is SYDVKM. This CDR3 has 17 amino acids. The CDR3 bases are TGTGCCAGCAGTCGTCCCCGCGGCGGCGATAATAATGAAAAACTGTTTTTT. Its protein is CASSRPRGGDNNEKLFF.

The table lists this clonotype with a few counts. The chain joins TRBV12-3 or TRBV12-4 to TRBJ1-1; no clear D. V was shortened by 5 bases and J by 2 bases, with 12 bases between the two germline ends. The CDR3 is made up of 14 amino acids. The CDR3 sequence: CASSRYEINTEAFF. DNA of the CDR3: TGTGCCAGCAGTCGGTATGAGATAAACACTGAAGCTTTCTTT.

The table lists this clonotype with many counts. The rearrangement links TRBV12-3 or TRBV12-4 to TRBJ2-7; D gene ambiguous. The V end was cut by 3 bases, the J end by 2 bases, with 8 bases between. This CDR3 is built from 13 residues. CDR3 protein: CASSFGRTYEQYF. The CDR3 DNA follows: TGTGCCAGCAGTTTTGGGCGGACCTACGAGCAGTACTTC.

This clonotype showed up just a few times. This chain uses TRBV20-1 with TRBJ2-1; D gene uncertain. CDR1 and CDR2 (germline): DFQATT, SNEGSKA (reference sequence). The CDR3 extends over 11 amino acids. Trimming left V 3 bases short and J 9 bases short, with 9 bases between. The CDR3 here is CSASHPSEQFF. In DNA form, the CDR3 reads TGCAGTGCTAGTCATCCGAGTGAGCAGTTCTTC.

This sequence joins TRBV11-2 and TRBJ1-5, with D unresolved. The ends were cut back, 5 bases at V and 3 bases at J, with 29 bases in the middle. Looked up from germline, CDR1 is SGHAT and CDR2 is FQNNGV. CDR3 length: 20 residues. The CDR3 sequence: CASSEGLGRPLRGINQPQHF. The DNA of the CDR3 is TGTGCCAGCAGCGAGGGTCTGGGTCGGCCACTTAGAGGGATCAATCAGCCCCAGCATTTT.

This clonotype was recorded many times. This chain links TRBV12-3 or TRBV12-4 with TRBJ2-2, with D possibly matching TRBD2 (6 bases). V was shortened by 7 bases and J by 1 base, with 10 bases between the two germline ends. The CDR3 is made up of 14 amino acids. CDR3 amino acids: CASTPGRNTGELFF. CDR3 DNA sequence: TGTGCCAGCACCCCCGGGAGGAACACCGGGGAGCTGTTTTTT.

This chain joins TRBV7-3 and TRBJ2-7, with D possibly TRBD2 on 5 matching bases. Trimming cost V 0 bases and J 0 bases, with 12 bases left between them. Germline CDR1 reads SGHTA; CDR2 reads FQGTGA. CDR3 size: 16 residues. The CDR3 region has the DNA TGTGCCAGCAGCTTAACTGGCGGGTTGAGCTCCTACGAGCAGTACTTC. Encoded protein: CASSLTGGLSSYEQYF.

This clonotype was recorded a few times. The chain joins TRBV28 to TRBJ2-3; 7 positions match TRBD1. There are 15 residues in the CDR3. Germline V gene lookup returns CDR1 MDHEN and CDR2 SYDVKM. J lost 1 base, V lost 3 bases, and 4 bases had no gene match. The DNA for the CDR3 is TGTGCCAGCAGTTTTTTTACAGGGGGCACAGATACGCAGTATTTT. Its translation: CASSFFTGGTDTQYF.

This clonotype has ten or more counts. The chain combines TRBV10-3 with TRBJ2-5; unclear D gene. The CDR3 totals 11 residues. V shed 4 bases and J shed 5 bases, with 5 bases lying between them. The germline gives CDR1 ENHRY, CDR2 SYGVKD. Written as DNA, the CDR3 is TGTGCCATCAGTGTTGGGGAGACCCAGTACTTC. It encodes CAISVGETQYF.

The sample holds a few counts of this clonotype. The chain uses TRBV7-9 and TRBJ1-5, with D uncertain. Trimming took 4 bases from V and 2 from J, leaving 9 bases between them. Germline lookup yields CDR1 SEHNR and CDR2 FQNEAQ (reference sequence). The CDR3 consists of 14 residues. Here the CDR3 reads CASSYEGGNQPQHF. DNA of the CDR3: TGTGCCAGCAGCTACGAAGGCGGCAATCAGCCCCAGCATTTT. Drawing the rest from reference TRBV7-9 and TRBJ1-5, the complete variable domain is DTGVSQNPRHKITKRGQNVTFRCDPISEHNRLYWYRQTLGQGPEFLTYFQNEAQLEKSRLLSDRFSAERPKGSFSTLEIQRTEQGDSAMYLCASSYEGGNQPQHFGDGTRLSIL.

This sequence joins TRBV19 and TRBJ1-5; TRBD1 matches at 7 bases. With V trimmed by 5 bases and J by 0 bases, 7 bases remained unmatched. Germline V gene data show CDR1 as LNHDA and CDR2 as SQIVND (reference sequence). This CDR3 is 16 amino acids long. The CDR3 sequence is CASSVIQGNSNQPQHF. Here the CDR3 DNA reads TGTGCCAGTAGTGTTATACAGGGGAATAGCAATCAGCCCCAGCATTTT.

This clonotype was seen a few times. V is TRBV20-1 and J is TRBJ2-1, with 10 bases aligning to TRBD2. The junction had 11 bases not matched to a gene; V was cut back by 0 bases and J by 12 bases. The V gene's germline CDR1 is DFQATT and CDR2 SNEGSKA (reference sequence). The CDR3 is made up of 15 amino acids. The CDR3 loop is CSARDPASGRAWQFF. For the CDR3, the DNA is TGCAGTGCTAGAGATCCGGCTAGCGGGAGAGCTTGGCAGTTCTTC.

This clonotype was counted only a few times. J is TRBJ1-5 and V is TRBV28; D ambiguous. The germline V gene has CDR1 MDHEN and CDR2 SYDVKM. Trimming cost V 3 bases and J 0 bases, with 9 bases left between them. The CDR3 totals 15 residues. The CDR3 DNA sequence: TGTGCCAGCAGTTTTATGGATTTTAGCAATCAGCCCCAGCATTTT. It is translated as CASSFMDFSNQPQHF.

This clonotype was seen a handful of times. The rearrangement links TRBV9 to TRBJ1-6, with D uncertain. This CDR3 has 14 amino acids. Germline loops: CDR1 SGDLS, CDR2 YYNGEE. The ends were cut back, 5 bases at V and 9 bases at J, with 15 bases in the middle. CDR3 protein: CASSLSVVGSPLHF. CDR3 nucleotides: TGTGCCAGCAGTCTGTCGGTCGTGGGTTCACCCCTCCACTTT.

This clonotype was detected ten times or more. The V and J genes are TRBV12-3 or TRBV12-4 and TRBJ2-5, with a possible D match to TRBD2 (6 bases). The CDR3 is 16 amino acids. The ends were cut back, 3 bases at V and 0 bases at J, with 14 bases in the middle. The chain's CDR3 is CASSFGAGMYQETQYF. The CDR3 bases are TGTGCCAGCAGTTTCGGTGCGGGGATGTACCAAGAGACCCAGTACTTC.

This clonotype has more than one count but fewer than ten. V is TRBV7-3 and J is TRBJ2-1, with 10 bases that match TRBD2. The V and J ends lost 5 bases and 10 bases, in that order; junction bases with no gene match: 17. Germline CDR1 and CDR2: SGHTA and FQGTGA. This CDR3 is built from 17 residues. As DNA, the CDR3 is TGTGCCAGCAGCCCTTATGCCTCCACTAGCGGGATTAACGAGCAGTTCTTC. Translation gives CASSPYASTSGINEQFF.

On this clonotype: This could be a read error, since a much larger clone is one nucleotide away. The chain uses TRBV7-2 and TRBJ1-1, with 11 positions matching TRBD1. The CDR3 is 15 residues long. Trimming cost V 4 bases and J 1 base; bases outside gene matches: 2. The V gene's germline CDR1 is SGHTA and CDR2 FQGNSA. The CDR3 DNA reads TGTGCCAGCAGCTCCGGGACAGGGGGGAACACTGAAGCTTTCTTT. The encoded protein is CASSSGTGGNTEAFF. Together with reference TRBV7-2 and TRBJ1-1, the CDR3 gives the full variable domain: GAGVSQSPSNKVTEKGKDVELRCDPISGHTALYWYRQSLGQGLEFLIYFQGNSAPDKSGLPSDRFSAERTGGSVSTLTIQRTQQEDSAVYLCASSSGTGGNTEAFFGQGTRLTVV.

This clonotype was detected a few times. The rearrangement joins TRBV5-1 to TRBJ1-1, with no clear D. Germline V lookup: CDR1 SGHRS, CDR2 YFSETQ. The CDR3 has 14 residues. V lost 5 bases and J lost 5, with 16 bases in between. The CDR3 DNA is TGCGCCAGCAGGATGGGGTTGGGGAGTACTGAAGCTTTCTTT. It translates to CASRMGLGSTEAFF.

V is TRBV10-3 and J is TRBJ2-1, with 11 nucleotides matching TRBD2. The CDR3 extends over 15 amino acids. Germline V gene sequence: CDR1 ENHRY, CDR2 SYGVKD. Trimming removed 3 bases from V and 4 bases from J; junction bases left unmatched: 2. Here the CDR3 reads CAISERTSGYNEQFF. The CDR3 nucleotides read TGTGCCATCAGTGAACGGACTAGCGGGTACAATGAGCAGTTCTTC.

This clonotype has only a few counts. The J gene is TRBJ1-6, the V gene TRBV20-1; 9 nucleotides align to TRBD1. This CDR3 has 13 amino acids. V dropped 3 bases and J dropped 9; count of bases not matched to a gene: 3. Germline values: CDR1 DFQATT, CDR2 SNEGSKA (reference sequence). In DNA form, the CDR3 reads TGCAGTGCTAGGGGACAGGGTGGTTCACCCCTCCACTTT. Amino acids: CSARGQGGSPLHF.

There are a few counts of this clonotype. The chain carries TRBV29-1 and TRBJ2-7, with D uncertain. The CDR3 runs 15 residues. Trimming stripped 1 base from V and 2 bases from J, with 15 bases between. The germline CDR1 and CDR2 sequences are SQVTM and ANQGSEA. CDR3 nucleotides: TGCAGCGTTGAAGCGAAGGGAACAACGGCCTACGAGCAGTACTTC. Its translation: CSVEAKGTTAYEQYF.

The chain is built from TRBV7-2 and TRBJ2-7, with 10 positions matching TRBD2. V lost 5 bases and J lost 0; bases outside the gene matches: 7. The CDR3 is 16 residues long. Germline CDR1 is SGHTA and CDR2 is FQGNSA. The CDR3 DNA reads TGTGCCAGCAGCCGCCAACTAGCGGGGAGCTCCTACGAGCAGTACTTC. It yields the protein CASSRQLAGSSYEQYF.

V and J are TRBV18 and TRBJ2-1; 7 positions agree with TRBD2. The junction had 2 bases not matched to a gene; V was cut back by 0 bases and J by 0 bases. Germline CDR1 is KGHSH and CDR2 is LQKENI. This CDR3 is built from 16 residues. DNA of the CDR3: TGTGCCAGCTCACCACCGCTAGCGGACTCCTACAATGAGCAGTTCTTC. Its translation is CASSPPLADSYNEQFF. The entire variable domain, with the rest obtained from reference TRBV18 and TRBJ2-1, is as follows: NAGVMQNPRHLVRRRGQEARLRCSPMKGHSHVYWYRQLPEEGLKFMVYLQKENIIDESGMPKERFSAEFPKEGPSILRIQQVVRGDSAAYFCASSPPLADSYNEQFFGPGTRLTVL.

This clonotype was seen repeatedly, ten times or more. The gene calls are TRBV20-1 and TRBJ2-7, with D possibly being TRBD1 (5 bases). The V gene lost 1 base and the J gene lost 1 base, with 11 bases spanning the gap. The CDR3 spans 14 residues. The germline V gene encodes CDR1 DFQATT and CDR2 SNEGSKA (reference sequence). The CDR3 DNA follows: TGCAGTGCTAGAGCCCAGGGTAGATCCTACGAGCAGTACTTC. This gives the protein CSARAQGRSYEQYF.

This clonotype was observed at least ten times. The chain combines TRBV28 with TRBJ2-1, with 8 bases fitting TRBD2. The trim removed 5 bases at V and 9 bases at J, leaving 18 bases unmatched. The CDR3 consists of 17 residues. Germline V gene sequence: CDR1 MDHEN, CDR2 SYDVKM. The CDR3 is CASSPSGWGSGTVEQFF. DNA of the CDR3: TGTGCCAGCAGTCCCTCTGGTTGGGGTAGCGGGACGGTTGAGCAGTTCTTC.

This clonotype was seen only a few times. The V gene is TRBV11-3, the J gene TRBJ2-2; D is possibly TRBD2 (5 bases). CDR1 SGHNT and CDR2 YENEEA come from the germline V gene. The CDR3 sequence is 14 residues long. V dropped 1 base and J dropped 6 bases, with 9 bases sitting between them. The CDR3 spells CASSLVRGAGELFF. CDR3 nucleotide sequence: TGTGCCAGCAGCTTAGTCCGGGGAGCCGGGGAGCTGTTTTTT.

To note about this clonotype: Just one base apart from a much larger clone, this may be a read error. The chain combines TRBV20-1 with TRBJ1-4; D ambiguous. CDR3 length: 12 residues. Germline CDR1 reads DFQATT; CDR2 reads SNEGSKA (reference sequence). The ends were cut back, 3 bases at V and 8 bases at J, with 10 bases in the middle. CDR3 residues: CSASHEPEKLFF. For the CDR3, the DNA is TGCAGTGCTAGTCATGAACCGGAAAAACTGTTTTTT.